The 6 T cell receptor beta chains listed next were all sequenced from one sample in a study of blood T cells in healthy people across ages. Combining a sample-barcoded 5' primer with a J-beta primer mix, a second PCR ran for roughly 7 to 12 cycles. One entry per CDR3 protein results from TCRdb running MiXCR on the 5' RACE reads. The sample includes hundreds of thousands of distinct CDR3 sequences, more than 45% of them seen just once. The specimen was blood. These receptors were collected from a woman older than 75 in good health.

This clonotype was found a few times. This chain joins TRBV20-1 and TRBJ1-5; possible D gene TRBD1, 5 bases. Germline lookup yields CDR1 DFQATT and CDR2 SNEGSKA (reference sequence). This CDR3 has 13 amino acids. V was trimmed by 3 bases and J by 4 bases, leaving 10 bases between them. The CDR3 DNA reads TGCAGTGCTAGGGGGGTCTGGAATCAGCCCCAGCATTTT. The encoded protein is CSARGVWNQPQHF.

A word on this clonotype: A read error may account for a junction end that differs from germline. The chain recombines TRBV20-1 with TRBJ1-1; 8 bases match TRBD1. The CDR3 is made up of 15 amino acids. Germline values: CDR1 DFQATT, CDR2 SNEGSKA (reference sequence). The CDR3 protein is CGAHDRGHRNTEAFF. CDR3 in DNA: TGCGGTGCTCATGACAGGGGTCACAGGAACACTGAAGCTTTCTTT.

V gene TRBV7-2 combines with J gene TRBJ2-5; 7 positions agree with TRBD2. The length of the CDR3 is 13 residues. Germline lookup yields CDR1 SGHTA and CDR2 FQGNSA. V dropped 5 bases and J dropped 4; count of bases not matched to a gene: 4. DNA for the CDR3: TGTGCCAGCAGCCGTCGGGGGGTAGAGACCCAGTACTTC. Protein product: CASSRRGVETQYF.

In its sample, this clonotype was seen many times. This may be a read error: a much more frequent sequence differs by one nucleotide. V and J are TRBV20-1 and TRBJ2-1; D may be TRBD2 (5 bases). The J call may be wrong; the DNA end is better matched by TRBJ2-7. CDR3 length: 15 amino acids. Germline-derived CDR1 and CDR2 are DFQATT and SNEGSKA (reference sequence). The CDR3 DNA sequence: TGCAGTGCTAGACGGGATCGCCTCTCCTACAATGAGCAGTACTTC. Its translation: CSARRDRLSYNEQYF.

This clonotype was counted between two and nine times. The V call is TRBV25-1, the J call TRBJ2-7; 7 bases map to TRBD1. CDR1 MGHDK and CDR2 SYGVNS come from the germline V gene. CDR3 length equals 13 residues. Unmatched junction bases numbered 6, after V lost 5 bases and J lost 5 bases. The CDR3 here is CASSTGERNEQYF. In nucleotides, the CDR3 is TGTGCCAGCAGTACAGGGGAACGTAACGAGCAGTACTTC.

A word on this clonotype: Since a much larger clone is just one base distant, this may be a read error. The rearrangement links TRBV20-1 to TRBJ2-7; 13 bases map to TRBD2. With 5 bases clipped from V and 7 bases from J, the junction kept 5 bases outside the gene matches. Germline values: CDR1 DFQATT, CDR2 SNEGSKA (reference sequence). This CDR3 has 13 residues. The CDR3, as DNA: TGCAGTGCTCCCTGGGGACTAGCGGGAGAGCAGTACTTC. Translating it yields CSAPWGLAGEQYF.